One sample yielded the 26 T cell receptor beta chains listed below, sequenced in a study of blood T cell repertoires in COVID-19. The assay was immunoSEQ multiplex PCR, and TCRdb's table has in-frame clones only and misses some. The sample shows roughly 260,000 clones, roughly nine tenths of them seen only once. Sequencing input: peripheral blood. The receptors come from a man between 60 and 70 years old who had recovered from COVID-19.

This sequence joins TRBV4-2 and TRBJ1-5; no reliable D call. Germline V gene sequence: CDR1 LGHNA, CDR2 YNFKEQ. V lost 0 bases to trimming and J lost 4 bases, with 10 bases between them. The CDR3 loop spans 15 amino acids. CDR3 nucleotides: TGTGCCAGCAGCCAAGATAGGAGGGAGAATCAGCCCCAGCATTTT. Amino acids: CASSQDRRENQPQHF.

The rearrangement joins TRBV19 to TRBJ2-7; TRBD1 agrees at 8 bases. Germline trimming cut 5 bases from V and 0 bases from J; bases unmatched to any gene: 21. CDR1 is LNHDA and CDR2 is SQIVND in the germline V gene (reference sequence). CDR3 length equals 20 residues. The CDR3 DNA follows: TGTGCCAGTAGTTTGATGGCGGTAGGGTTCGGACAGGGTTTCTCCTACGAGCAGTACTTC. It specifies CASSLMAVGFGQGFSYEQYF.

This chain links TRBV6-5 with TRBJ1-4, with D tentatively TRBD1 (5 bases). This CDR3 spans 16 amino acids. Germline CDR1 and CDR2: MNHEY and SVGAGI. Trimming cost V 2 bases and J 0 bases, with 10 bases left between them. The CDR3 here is CASSYGGRATNEKLFF. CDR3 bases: TGTGCCAGCAGTTACGGGGGGAGAGCAACTAATGAAAAACTGTTTTTT.

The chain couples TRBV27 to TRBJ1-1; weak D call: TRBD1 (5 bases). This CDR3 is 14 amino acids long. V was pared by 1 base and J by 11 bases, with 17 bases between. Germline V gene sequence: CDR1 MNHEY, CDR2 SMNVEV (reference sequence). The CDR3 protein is CASSLFPGERVAFF. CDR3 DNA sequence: TGTGCCAGCAGTTTATTTCCGGGGGAAAGGGTGGCTTTCTTT.

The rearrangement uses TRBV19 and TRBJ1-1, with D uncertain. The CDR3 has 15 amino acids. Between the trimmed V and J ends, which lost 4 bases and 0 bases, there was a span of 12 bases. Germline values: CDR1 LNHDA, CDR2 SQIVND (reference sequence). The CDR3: CASSRSPRVNTEAFF. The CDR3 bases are TGTGCCAGTAGTAGGTCACCCCGGGTGAACACTGAAGCTTTCTTT.

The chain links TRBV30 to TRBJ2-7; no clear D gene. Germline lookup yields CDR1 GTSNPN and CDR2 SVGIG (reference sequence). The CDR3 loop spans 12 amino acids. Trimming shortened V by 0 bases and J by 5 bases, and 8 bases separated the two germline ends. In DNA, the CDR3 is TGTGCCTGGAGTGTCCGTTTCGACGAGCAGTACTTC. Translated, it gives CAWSVRFDEQYF.

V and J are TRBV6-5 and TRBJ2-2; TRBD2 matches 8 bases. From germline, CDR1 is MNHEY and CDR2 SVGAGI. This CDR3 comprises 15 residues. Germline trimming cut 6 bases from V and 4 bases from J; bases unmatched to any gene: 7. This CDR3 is CASRNGGAVTGELFF. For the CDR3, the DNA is TGTGCCAGCAGAAACGGGGGGGCCGTCACCGGGGAGCTGTTTTTT.

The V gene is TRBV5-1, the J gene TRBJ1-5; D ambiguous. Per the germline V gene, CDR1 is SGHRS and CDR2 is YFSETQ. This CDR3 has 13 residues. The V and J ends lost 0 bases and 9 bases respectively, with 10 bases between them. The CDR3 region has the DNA TGCGCCAGCAGCTTGGTCGTTGGCGGGCCCCAGCATTTT. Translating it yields CASSLVVGGPQHF.

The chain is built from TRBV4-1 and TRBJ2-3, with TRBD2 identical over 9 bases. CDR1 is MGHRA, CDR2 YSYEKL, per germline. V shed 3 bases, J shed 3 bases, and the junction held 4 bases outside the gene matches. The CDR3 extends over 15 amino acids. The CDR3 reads CASSQELAGTDTQYF. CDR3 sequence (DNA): TGCGCCAGCAGCCAGGAGCTAGCGGGGACAGATACGCAGTATTTT.

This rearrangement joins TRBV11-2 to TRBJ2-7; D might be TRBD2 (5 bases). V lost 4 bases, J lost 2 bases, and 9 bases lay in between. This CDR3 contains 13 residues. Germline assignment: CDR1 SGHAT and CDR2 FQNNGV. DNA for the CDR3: TGTGCCAGCAGCTGGGAGCGAGCCTACGAGCAGTACTTC. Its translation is CASSWERAYEQYF. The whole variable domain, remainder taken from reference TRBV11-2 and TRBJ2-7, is EAGVAQSPRYKIIEKRQSVAFWCNPISGHATLYWYQQILGQGPKLLIQFQNNGVVDDSQLPKDRFSAERLKGVDSTLKIQPAKLEDSAVYLCASSWERAYEQYFGPGTRLTVT.

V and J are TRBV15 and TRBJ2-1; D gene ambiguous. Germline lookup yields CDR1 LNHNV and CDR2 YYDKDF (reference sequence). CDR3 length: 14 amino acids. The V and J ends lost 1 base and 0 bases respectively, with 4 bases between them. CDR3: CATSRASSYNEQFF. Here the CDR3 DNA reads TGTGCCACCAGCAGAGCGTCCTCCTACAATGAGCAGTTCTTC.

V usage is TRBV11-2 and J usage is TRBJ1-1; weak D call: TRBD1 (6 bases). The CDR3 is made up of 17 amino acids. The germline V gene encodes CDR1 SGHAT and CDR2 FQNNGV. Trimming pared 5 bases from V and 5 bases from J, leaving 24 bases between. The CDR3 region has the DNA TGTGCCAGCAGCCCCGGGTCCAGGGGAAGGGGTTGGACTGAAGCTTTCTTT. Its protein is CASSPGSRGRGWTEAFF. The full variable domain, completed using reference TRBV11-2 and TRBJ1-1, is EAGVAQSPRYKIIEKRQSVAFWCNPISGHATLYWYQQILGQGPKLLIQFQNNGVVDDSQLPKDRFSAERLKGVDSTLKIQPAKLEDSAVYLCASSPGSRGRGWTEAFFGQGTRLTVV.

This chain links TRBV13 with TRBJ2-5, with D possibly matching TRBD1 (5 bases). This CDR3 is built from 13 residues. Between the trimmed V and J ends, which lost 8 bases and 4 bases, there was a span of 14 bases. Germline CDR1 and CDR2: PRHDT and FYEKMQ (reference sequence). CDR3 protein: CASQVGARETQYF. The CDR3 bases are TGTGCCAGCCAGGTTGGGGCTAGAGAGACCCAGTACTTC.

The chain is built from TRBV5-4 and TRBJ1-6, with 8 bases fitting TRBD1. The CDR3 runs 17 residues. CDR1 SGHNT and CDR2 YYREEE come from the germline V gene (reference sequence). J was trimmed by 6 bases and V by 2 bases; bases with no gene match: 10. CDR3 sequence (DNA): TGTGCCAGCAGCTTTCGCTTGGGCGGGACAGGTAATTCACCCCTCCACTTT. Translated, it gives CASSFRLGGTGNSPLHF.

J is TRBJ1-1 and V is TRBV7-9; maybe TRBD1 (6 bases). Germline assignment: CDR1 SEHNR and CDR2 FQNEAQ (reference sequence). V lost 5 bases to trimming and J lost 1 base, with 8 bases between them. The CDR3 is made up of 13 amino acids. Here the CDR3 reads CASSARGNTEAFF. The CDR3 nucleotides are TGTGCCAGCAGCGCCAGGGGGAACACTGAAGCTTTCTTT.

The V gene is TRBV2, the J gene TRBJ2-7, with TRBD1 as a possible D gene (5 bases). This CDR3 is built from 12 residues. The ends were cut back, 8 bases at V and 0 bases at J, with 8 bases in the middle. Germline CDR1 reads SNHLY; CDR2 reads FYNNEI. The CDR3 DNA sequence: TGTGCCAGCCTAGACAGCTCCTACGAGCAGTACTTC. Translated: CASLDSSYEQYF.

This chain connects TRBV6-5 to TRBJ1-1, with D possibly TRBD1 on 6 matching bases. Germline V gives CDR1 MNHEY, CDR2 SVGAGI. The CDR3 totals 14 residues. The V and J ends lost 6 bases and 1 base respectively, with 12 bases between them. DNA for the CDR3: TGTGCCAGCAGAAGGACAGCGTGGAACACTGAAGCTTTCTTT. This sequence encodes CASRRTAWNTEAFF.

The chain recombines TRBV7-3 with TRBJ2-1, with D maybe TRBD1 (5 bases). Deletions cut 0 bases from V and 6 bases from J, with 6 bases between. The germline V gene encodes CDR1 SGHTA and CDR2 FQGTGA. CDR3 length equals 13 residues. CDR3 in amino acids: CASSLTGLNEQFF. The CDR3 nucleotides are TGTGCCAGCAGCTTAACGGGGCTCAATGAGCAGTTCTTC.

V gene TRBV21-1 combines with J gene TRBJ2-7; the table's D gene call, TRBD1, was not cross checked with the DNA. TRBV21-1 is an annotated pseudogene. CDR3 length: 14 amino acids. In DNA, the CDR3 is TGTGCCAGCAGCAAACGCAGGGGGCCCTACGAGCAGTACTTC. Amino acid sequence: CASSKRRGPYEQYF.

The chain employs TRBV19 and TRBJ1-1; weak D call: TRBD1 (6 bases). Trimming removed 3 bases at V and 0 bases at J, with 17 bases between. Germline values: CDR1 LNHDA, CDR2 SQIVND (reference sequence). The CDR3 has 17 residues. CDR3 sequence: CASSIGTGRAVNTEAFF. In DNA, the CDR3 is TGTGCCAGTAGTATTGGCACAGGGAGGGCGGTGAACACTGAAGCTTTCTTT.

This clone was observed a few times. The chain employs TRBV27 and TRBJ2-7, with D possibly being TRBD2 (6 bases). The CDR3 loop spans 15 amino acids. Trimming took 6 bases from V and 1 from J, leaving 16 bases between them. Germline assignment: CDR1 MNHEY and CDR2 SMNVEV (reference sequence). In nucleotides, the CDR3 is TGTGCCAGCAGATCGCGACCAGGAGGGTCCTACGAGCAGTACTTC. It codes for CASRSRPGGSYEQYF.

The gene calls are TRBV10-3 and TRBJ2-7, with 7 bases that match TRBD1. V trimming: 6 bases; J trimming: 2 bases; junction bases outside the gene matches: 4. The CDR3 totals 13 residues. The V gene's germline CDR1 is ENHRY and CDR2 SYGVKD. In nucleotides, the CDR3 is TGTGCCATCAGCCCGGGACAGACCTACGAGCAGTACTTC. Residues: CAISPGQTYEQYF.

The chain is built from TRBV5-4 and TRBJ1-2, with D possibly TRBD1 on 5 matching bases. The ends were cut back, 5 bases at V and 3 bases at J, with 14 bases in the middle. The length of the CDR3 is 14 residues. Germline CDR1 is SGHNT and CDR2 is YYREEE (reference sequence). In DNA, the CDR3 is TGTGCCAGCAGTCTGGGCCTACAGGACTATGGCTACACCTTC. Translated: CASSLGLQDYGYTF. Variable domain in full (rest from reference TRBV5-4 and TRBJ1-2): ETGVTQSPTHLIKTRGQQVTLRCSSQSGHNTVSWYQQALGQGPQFIFQYYREEENGRGNFPPRFSGLQFPNYSSELNVNALELDDSALYLCASSLGLQDYGYTFGSGTRLTVV.

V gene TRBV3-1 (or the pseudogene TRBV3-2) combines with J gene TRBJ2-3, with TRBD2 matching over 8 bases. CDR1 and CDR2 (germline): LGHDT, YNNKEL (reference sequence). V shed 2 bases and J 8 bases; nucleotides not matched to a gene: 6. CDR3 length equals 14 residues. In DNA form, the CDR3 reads TGTGCCAGCAGCCAACAAGCGGGGGATGGTACGCAGTATTTT. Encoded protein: CASSQQAGDGTQYF.

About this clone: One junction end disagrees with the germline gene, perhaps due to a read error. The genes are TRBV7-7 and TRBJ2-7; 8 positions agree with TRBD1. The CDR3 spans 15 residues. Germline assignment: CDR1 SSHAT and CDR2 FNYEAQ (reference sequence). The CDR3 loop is CASSLRQGANYEQYF. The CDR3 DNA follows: TGTGCTAGCAGCTTAAGGCAGGGGGCAAACTACGAGCAGTACTTC.

For the CDR3, the DNA is TGTGCCAGCAGTCCCCGGACTGGGTGGGGGACCCAGTACTTC. Residues: CASSPRTGWGTQYF. The gene calls are TRBV6-5 and TRBJ2-5; D perhaps matches TRBD2 (5 bases). The CDR3 totals 14 residues. CDR1 and CDR2 from the germline V gene are MNHEY and SVGAGI. Trimming stripped 5 bases from V and 7 bases from J, with 17 bases between.